Listed below are T cell receptor beta chains from one sample, sequenced in a study of beta chain features in type 1 diabetes. Here immunoSEQ multiplex PCR was the method, and the copy in TCRdb shows in-frame clones only, minus some. This table holds some 350,000 clones, roughly 13% found once. What was sequenced was naive CD4+ T cells from blood. Receptors were obtained from a woman aged 18-30 years with type 1 diabetes. CDR3s include the opening cysteine and the closing phenylalanine or tryptophan. The D gene is left open where the match is weak. Part of the rows lack a size; the others show once, few, many or a class for expanded clones.

J: TRBJ2-7
D: .
size: few
length: 11
V: TRBV6-6
CDR3: CASSYQVEQYF
DNA: TGTGCCAGCAGTTACCAGGTCGAGCAGTACTTC

J: TRBJ2-2
D: .
size: .
length: 14
V: TRBV15
CDR3: CATSRVVGGGELFF
DNA: TGTGCCACCAGCAGAGTGGTAGGGGGCGGGGAGCTGTTTTTT

J: TRBJ2-2
D: TRBD1
size: .
length: 13
V: TRBV30
CDR3: CALRQGNGGELFF
DNA: TGTGCCTTAAGACAGGGGAATGGCGGGGAGCTGTTTTTT

J: TRBJ2-1
D: TRBD2
size: few
length: 13
V: TRBV4-3
CDR3: CASSQEKGLVLFF
DNA: TGCGCCAGCAGCCAGGAAAAAGGACTAGTTCTGTTCTTC

J: TRBJ2-1
D: .
size: few
length: 14
V: TRBV11-1
CDR3: CASRPGTSYNEQFF
DNA: TGTGCCAGCAGACCCGGGACAAGCTACAATGAGCAGTTCTTC

J: TRBJ1-5
D: .
size: .
length: 14
V: TRBV13
CDR3: CASSHGRGHQPQHF
DNA: TGTGCCAGCAGCCACGGGAGGGGCCATCAGCCCCAGCATTTT

J: TRBJ2-1
D: .
size: few
length: 13
V: TRBV29-1
CDR3: CSVRSYSNNEQFF
DNA: TGCAGCGTTAGAAGTTACTCCAACAATGAGCAGTTCTTC

J: TRBJ1-5
D: .
size: .
length: 13
V: TRBV30
CDR3: CACTNTSNQPQHF
DNA: TGTGCCTGTACGAACACATCCAATCAGCCCCAGCATTTT

J: TRBJ2-7
D: TRBD2
size: .
length: 14
V: TRBV28
CDR3: CASKTGTSGLAQYF
DNA: TGTGCCAGCAAAACCGGGACTAGCGGTCTTGCGCAGTACTTC

J: TRBJ1-2
D: .
size: .
length: 17
V: TRBV18
CDR3: CASSPSPIQISNYGYTF
DNA: TGTGCCAGCTCACCCTCACCTATACAGATTTCTAACTATGGCTACACCTTC

J: TRBJ1-1
D: .
size: .
length: 14
V: TRBV7-3
CDR3: CASSRSGRNTEAFF
DNA: TGTGCCAGCAGCCGCTCTGGGAGGAACACTGAAGCTTTCTTT

J: TRBJ2-1
D: .
size: few
length: 15
V: TRBV7-3
CDR3: CASSVSQSSYNEQFF
DNA: TGTGCCAGCAGCGTTAGCCAGAGCTCCTACAATGAGCAGTTCTTC

J: TRBJ1-4
D: .
size: .
length: 14
V: TRBV11-2
CDR3: CASSFGQSNEKLFF
DNA: TGTGCCAGCAGCTTTGGGCAGTCTAATGAAAAACTGTTTTTT

J: TRBJ2-5
D: .
size: few
length: 12
V: TRBV14
CDR3: CASSPQGETQYF
DNA: TGTGCCAGCAGCCCTCAGGGGGAGACCCAGTACTTC

J: TRBJ2-3
D: TRBD2
size: .
length: 16
V: TRBV19
CDR3: CASTPATSGFTDTQYF
DNA: TGTGCCAGTACTCCTGCGACTAGCGGATTCACAGATACGCAGTATTTT

J: TRBJ1-1
D: .
size: few
length: 14
V: TRBV7-2
CDR3: CASSSADRNTEAFF
DNA: TGTGCCAGCAGCTCGGCGGACAGGAACACTGAAGCTTTCTTT

J: TRBJ2-6
D: TRBD1
size: .
length: 15
V: TRBV10-3
CDR3: CATRDSFSGANVLTF
DNA: TGTGCCACTAGGGACAGCTTCTCTGGGGCCAACGTCCTGACTTTC

J: TRBJ2-7
D: TRBD2
size: few
length: 15
V: TRBV7-2
CDR3: CASRPLAGVSYEQYF
DNA: TGTGCCAGCAGGCCACTAGCGGGAGTCTCCTACGAGCAGTACTTC

J: TRBJ2-5
D: TRBD1
size: .
length: 15
V: TRBV7-9
CDR3: CASSLGTGGRETQYF
DNA: TGTGCCAGCAGCTTAGGGACAGGGGGCCGAGAGACCCAGTACTTC

J: TRBJ2-7
D: TRBD2
size: .
length: 16
V: TRBV4-1
CDR3: CASSQEDGGRSYEQYF
DNA: TGCGCCAGCAGCCAAGAAGATGGCGGGAGGTCGTACGAGCAGTACTTC

J: TRBJ2-1
D: TRBD2
size: few
length: 21
V: TRBV27
CDR3: CASSFIRKGYLAGTSYNEQFF
DNA: TGTGCCAGCAGTTTTATCCGCAAGGGTTACCTAGCGGGGACCTCCTACAATGAGCAGTTCTTC

J: TRBJ1-5
D: .
size: .
length: 12
V: TRBV28
CDR3: CASSLQNQPQHF
DNA: TGTGCCAGCAGTCTTCAGAATCAGCCCCAGCATTTT

J: TRBJ2-1
D: TRBD2
size: few
length: 12
V: TRBV5-1
CDR3: CASSSSSGKPFF
DNA: TGCGCCAGCAGCTCCAGTAGCGGGAAACCGTTCTTC

J: TRBJ2-2
D: .
size: .
length: 16
V: TRBV7-9
CDR3: CASRPTGFNYTGELFF
DNA: TGTGCCAGCAGGCCGACAGGATTTAACTACACCGGGGAGCTGTTTTTT

J: TRBJ2-7
D: TRBD1
size: few
length: 14
V: TRBV4-1
CDR3: CASSTPGQGYEQYF
DNA: TGCGCCAGCAGCACCCCGGGACAGGGGTACGAGCAGTACTTC

J: TRBJ2-1
D: TRBD1
size: few
length: 15
V: TRBV28
CDR3: CASSPRQGAWNEQFF
DNA: TGTGCCAGCAGTCCTCGACAGGGGGCTTGGAATGAGCAGTTCTTC

J: TRBJ2-7
D: TRBD1
size: few
length: 14
V: TRBV5-1
CDR3: CASSPGTGSYEQYF
DNA: TGCGCCAGCAGTCCCGGGACAGGGTCCTACGAGCAGTACTTC

J: TRBJ2-1
D: TRBD2
size: .
length: 14
V: TRBV29-1
CDR3: CSVELSGTYNEQFF
DNA: TGCAGCGTTGAGCTTAGCGGGACCTACAATGAGCAGTTCTTC

J: TRBJ2-3
D: TRBD1
size: .
length: 15
V: TRBV6-6
CDR3: CASSYGTGGTDTQYF
DNA: TGTGCCAGCAGTTACGGGACAGGGGGGACAGATACGCAGTATTTT

J: TRBJ2-1
D: TRBD1
size: .
length: 15
V: TRBV6-5
CDR3: CASSRQDRGPDEQFF
DNA: TGTGCCAGCAGTCGCCAGGACAGGGGGCCCGATGAGCAGTTCTTC

J: TRBJ2-1
D: TRBD2
size: .
length: 20
V: TRBV18
CDR3: CASSPWVTSGRPRSYNEQFF
DNA: TGTGCCAGCTCACCGTGGGTGACTAGCGGGAGGCCGCGATCCTACAATGAGCAGTTCTTC

J: TRBJ2-1
D: .
size: .
length: 15
V: TRBV27
CDR3: CASSREGQLYNEQFF
DNA: TGTGCCAGCAGCCGTGAGGGACAATTGTACAATGAGCAGTTCTTC

J: TRBJ1-2
D: .
size: few
length: 13
V: TRBV28
CDR3: CASSLGQGFGYTF
DNA: TGTGCCAGCAGTTTAGGGCAGGGCTTCGGCTACACCTTC

J: TRBJ2-1
D: .
size: few
length: 13
V: TRBV7-2
CDR3: CASSLDLASKQFF
DNA: TGTGCCAGCAGCTTAGATCTTGCTAGCAAGCAGTTCTTC

J: TRBJ2-1
D: TRBD2
size: .
length: 15
V: TRBV5-1
CDR3: CASSLGTSGSGEQFF
DNA: TGCGCCAGCAGCTTGGGTACTAGCGGGAGTGGTGAGCAGTTCTTC

J: TRBJ1-5
D: TRBD1
size: few
length: 14
V: TRBV18
CDR3: CASSTGQAHQPQHF
DNA: TGTGCCAGCTCAACGGGACAGGCTCATCAGCCCCAGCATTTT

J: TRBJ2-1
D: .
size: .
length: 16
V: TRBV5-1
CDR3: CASSFDRGGLYNEQFF
DNA: TGCGCCAGCAGCTTTGACAGGGGAGGGCTGTACAATGAGCAGTTCTTC

J: TRBJ1-1
D: .
size: .
length: 16
V: TRBV4-3
CDR3: CASSQDWGGLRSEAFF
DNA: TGCGCCAGCAGCCAAGATTGGGGAGGTTTAAGGTCTGAAGCTTTCTTT

J: TRBJ2-1
D: TRBD2
size: few
length: 16
V: TRBV30
CDR3: CAWSHGTSGRINEQFF
DNA: TGTGCCTGGAGCCACGGGACTAGCGGGAGAATAAATGAGCAGTTCTTC